One sample yielded the 26 T cell receptor beta chains listed below, sequenced in a study of cytomegalovirus exposure and HLA in healthy donors. This PCR relied on a set of 60 Vbeta primers and 13 Jbeta primers. TCRdb's copy holds only in-frame clones and misses some; the assay was immunoSEQ multiplex PCR. This table holds about 110,000 clones, roughly 78% found once. The specimen was PBMCs. All receptors come from a woman aged 25 to 39 in good health and CMV-seronegative.

DNA of the CDR3: TGTGCCAGCAGTGACCAGAGAGGGACAGATTATAGCAATCAGCCCCAGCATTTT. It translates to CASSDQRGTDYSNQPQHF. The rearrangement uses TRBV6-4 and TRBJ1-5; 7 positions match TRBD1. Germline V gene lookup returns CDR1 MRHNA and CDR2 SNTAGT. This CDR3 spans 18 amino acids. The J segment lost 0 bases and the V segment lost 2 bases, leaving 10 bases of the junction unmatched.

This sequence joins TRBV28 and TRBJ1-3; D call uncertain. The CDR3 totals 13 residues. The germline V gene encodes CDR1 MDHEN and CDR2 SYDVKM. The ends were cut back, 3 bases at V and 1 base at J, with 4 bases in the middle. In DNA, the CDR3 is TGTGCCAGCAGTTTGGCTTCTGGAAACACCATATATTTT. As protein: CASSLASGNTIYF.

CDR3 residues: CAISDRDRVSYEQYF. CDR3 bases: TGTGCCATCAGCGACCGGGACAGGGTCTCCTACGAGCAGTACTTC. V gene TRBV10-3 combines with J gene TRBJ2-7, with 9 bases aligning to TRBD1. The germline V gene has CDR1 ENHRY and CDR2 SYGVKD. V shed 6 bases and J 0 bases; nucleotides not matched to a gene: 6. The CDR3 spans 15 residues.

This clone occurred once. The rearrangement uses TRBV25-1 and TRBJ1-3; D perhaps matches TRBD1 (6 bases). Germline V gene data show CDR1 as MGHDK and CDR2 as SYGVNS. The CDR3 runs to 15 residues. Trimming pared 3 bases from V and 7 bases from J, leaving 16 bases between. The CDR3 sequence: CASSDLTGSRNTIYF. In DNA form, the CDR3 reads TGTGCCAGCAGTGACCTTACAGGGTCTCGGAACACCATATATTTT.

The count of this clone is one. The rearrangement links TRBV6-5 to TRBJ2-7, with a possible D match to TRBD2 (6 bases). The length of the CDR3 is 15 residues. Germline V lookup: CDR1 MNHEY, CDR2 SVGAGI. V was shortened by 3 bases and J by 0 bases, with 12 bases between the two germline ends. The CDR3 DNA sequence: TGTGCCAGCAGTTATGGGGGGAGTACCTCCTACGAGCAGTACTTC. It is translated as CASSYGGSTSYEQYF.

CDR3: CASSSGTGVYNEQFF. CDR3 bases: TGTGCCAGCAGTTCCGGGACAGGGGTCTACAATGAGCAGTTCTTC. The V and J genes are TRBV6-4 and TRBJ2-1; 10 bases fit TRBD1. The germline V gene encodes CDR1 MRHNA and CDR2 SNTAGT. V trimming: 5 bases; J trimming: 3 bases; junction bases outside the gene matches: 4. The CDR3 is made up of 15 amino acids.

The gene calls are TRBV7-9 and TRBJ2-1; D is perhaps TRBD2 (6 bases). V shed 3 bases and J shed 9 bases, with 18 bases lying between them. This CDR3 spans 15 amino acids. Germline V gene sequence: CDR1 SEHNR, CDR2 FQNEAQ (reference sequence). This CDR3 is CASSFRDSSNSEQFF. In DNA form, the CDR3 reads TGTGCCAGCAGCTTCCGGGACTCTAGTAATAGTGAGCAGTTCTTC.

Concerning this clone: Other DNA sequences in this specimen translate into the identical CDR3. DNA for the CDR3: TGTGCCATCAGTGGACAGGGTTACGAGCAGTACTTC. It encodes CAISGQGYEQYF. The chain carries TRBV10-3 and TRBJ2-7; 7 bases agree with TRBD1. CDR1 ENHRY and CDR2 SYGVKD come from the germline V gene. The V gene end was trimmed by 4 bases and the J gene end by 4 bases; junction bases not matched to a gene: 1. This CDR3 contains 12 residues.

CDR3 sequence reads: CAWTHLGQGNTIYF. The DNA for the CDR3 is TGTGCCTGGACCCACCTCGGACAGGGGAACACCATATATTTT. This chain connects TRBV30 to TRBJ1-3, with 9 positions matching TRBD1. CDR3 size: 14 residues. The germline V gene has CDR1 GTSNPN and CDR2 SVGIG (reference sequence). The junction had 8 bases not matched to a gene; V was cut back by 4 bases and J by 7 bases.

J is TRBJ1-1 and V is TRBV4-1; TRBD1 is a possible D gene (5 bases). The germline V gene has CDR1 MGHRA and CDR2 YSYEKL. This CDR3 comprises 14 residues. V lost 4 bases to trimming and J lost 0 bases, with 9 bases between them. The CDR3 sequence: CASSLKDMNTEAFF. Written as DNA, the CDR3 is TGCGCCAGCAGCCTGAAGGACATGAACACTGAAGCTTTCTTT.

The rearrangement links TRBV5-1 to TRBJ2-1, with 8 bases identical to TRBD2. The V and J ends lost 0 bases and 7 bases, in that order; junction bases with no gene match: 6. The CDR3 consists of 15 residues. The germline CDR1 and CDR2 sequences are SGHRS and YFSETQ. The CDR3 nucleotides are TGCGCCAGCAGCTTGGTTCCGGGAGGGGAGAATGAGCAGTTCTTC. Protein sequence: CASSLVPGGENEQFF.

The chain combines TRBV27 with TRBJ2-7; the match to TRBD1 covers 7 bases. J lost 4 bases, V lost 8 bases, and 5 bases had no gene match. Per germline, CDR1 MNHEY and CDR2 SMNVEV (reference sequence). This CDR3 spans 12 amino acids. The CDR3 spells CASSRQGYEQYF. The CDR3 bases are TGTGCCAGCTCTAGACAGGGTTACGAGCAGTACTTC.

This chain connects TRBV6-5 to TRBJ1-1, with D possibly TRBD1 on 6 matching bases. This CDR3 contains 14 residues. The germline CDR1 and CDR2 sequences are MNHEY and SVGAGI. Trimming left V 6 bases short and J 1 base short, with 12 bases between. As DNA, the CDR3 is TGTGCCAGCAGGGGAGGGGGTTGGAACACTGAAGCTTTCTTT. Protein product: CASRGGGWNTEAFF.

This chain uses TRBV29-1 with TRBJ1-5; D may be TRBD1 (6 bases). This CDR3 has 15 amino acids. CDR1 is SQVTM, CDR2 ANQGSEA, per germline. The V gene lost 4 bases and the J gene lost 5 bases, with 18 bases spanning the gap. CDR3: CSVARGGGIDQPQHF. CDR3 nucleotides: TGCAGCGTTGCGAGGGGCGGGGGCATCGATCAGCCCCAGCATTTT.

The chain joins TRBV29-1 to TRBJ2-3; 12 positions agree with TRBD1. Per the germline V gene, CDR1 is SQVTM and CDR2 is ANQGSEA. V trimming: 6 bases; J trimming: 6 bases; junction bases outside the gene matches: 1. This CDR3 has 12 amino acids. CDR3: CSVGQGADTQYF. CDR3 in DNA: TGCAGCGTGGGACAGGGGGCTGATACGCAGTATTTT.

This clone was recorded only once. This chain connects TRBV2 to TRBJ2-3; 12 bases are a match to TRBD2. Germline values: CDR1 SNHLY, CDR2 FYNNEI. The CDR3 runs to 17 residues. The trim removed 1 base at V and 5 bases at J, leaving 7 bases unmatched. In DNA form, the CDR3 reads TGTGCCAGCAGTGAAGGGGTCCGACTAGCGGGAGTAGATACGCAGTATTTT. Translating gives CASSEGVRLAGVDTQYF.

The rearrangement joins TRBV2 to TRBJ2-7; D unclear. The CDR3 extends over 12 amino acids. The germline CDR1 and CDR2 sequences are SNHLY and FYNNEI. The ends were cut back, 2 bases at V and 6 bases at J, with 8 bases in the middle. The CDR3 sequence is CASSESRLEQYF. The CDR3 nucleotides are TGTGCCAGCAGTGAATCCAGGCTCGAGCAGTACTTC.

The rearrangement links TRBV7-9 to TRBJ2-5; D may be TRBD2 (6 bases). Trimming pared 5 bases from V and 2 bases from J, leaving 12 bases between. Germline assignment: CDR1 SEHNR and CDR2 FQNEAQ (reference sequence). The CDR3 runs to 14 residues. CDR3 DNA: TGTGCCAGCAGCCACCGACTAGGACAAGAGACCCAGTACTTC. Its protein product is CASSHRLGQETQYF.

This rearrangement joins TRBV11-2 to TRBJ1-3; 7 bases fit TRBD1. The CDR3 length is 14 residues. J gave up 3 bases and V 4 bases, and 3 bases lay outside the gene matches. Germline CDR1 and CDR2: SGHAT and FQNNGV. CDR3: CASSSDRLGNTIYF. The CDR3 region has the DNA TGTGCCAGCAGCTCGGACAGGCTTGGAAACACCATATATTTT.

A note on this clone: One junction end does not reproduce the germline sequence, and a read error may be involved. The V and J genes are TRBV5-6 and TRBJ2-2; D is undetermined. CDR3 length equals 15 residues. CDR1 is SGHDT and CDR2 is YYEEEE in the germline V gene. The CDR3 bases are TGTGCCAGCAGCTTGTTCGAGAACTCGAGAGGAGAAGCTGTTTTT. This sequence encodes CASSLFENSRGEAVF. Supplemented by reference TRBV5-6 and TRBJ2-2, the full variable domain reads DAGVTQSPTHLIKTRGQQVTLRCSPKSGHDTVSWYQQALGQGPQFIFQYYEEEERQRGNFPDRFSGHQFPNYSSELNVNALLLGDSALYLCASSLFENSRGEAVFGEGSRLTVL.

The chain combines TRBV14 with TRBJ1-2; 8 positions agree with TRBD1. The CDR3 is made up of 15 amino acids. V trimming: 0 bases; J trimming: 4 bases; junction bases outside the gene matches: 4. Germline V gene data show CDR1 as SGHDN and CDR2 as FVKESK. CDR3 in DNA: TGTGCCAGCAGCCAAGATCAGGGGGCTGGCTATGGCTACACCTTC. As protein: CASSQDQGAGYGYTF.

The chain carries TRBV6-5 and TRBJ1-5; 7 nucleotides line up with TRBD1. Germline CDR1 reads MNHEY; CDR2 reads SVGAGI. V lost 3 bases to trimming and J lost 10 bases; unmatched junction nucleotides: 9. The length of the CDR3 is 14 residues. CDR3 in amino acids: CASSYDQGVGPQHF. In DNA, the CDR3 is TGTGCCAGCAGTTATGACCAGGGGGTTGGACCCCAGCATTTT.

CDR3 loop: CASSRDNSYEQYF. CDR3 in DNA: TGTGCCAGCAGCCGGGACAACTCCTACGAGCAGTACTTC. The chain employs TRBV11-2 and TRBJ2-7; a possible D gene is TRBD1 (6 bases). The CDR3 is 13 amino acids. Trimming shortened V by 5 bases and J by 0 bases, and 8 bases separated the two germline ends. Germline CDR1 SGHAT, CDR2 FQNNGV.

This clone occurred once. The chain joins TRBV30 to TRBJ1-6, with D uncertain. CDR1 GTSNPN and CDR2 SVGIG come from the germline V gene (reference sequence). V gave up 5 bases and J gave up 8 bases, with 10 bases separating them. The CDR3 covers 12 residues. CDR3 bases: TGTGCCTGGTCGCTGGGAGATTCACCCCTCCACTTT. Encoded protein: CAWSLGDSPLHF. The full variable domain, with the rest looked up from reference TRBV30 and TRBJ1-6, is SQTIHQWPATLVQPVGSPLSLECTVEGTSNPNLYWYRQAAGRGLQLLFYSVGIGQISSEVPQNLSASRPQDRQFILSSKKLLLSDSGFYLCAWSLGDSPLHFGNGTRLTVT.

This clone has a single count. V is TRBV20-1 and J is TRBJ2-1; D may be TRBD1 (6 bases). Germline values: CDR1 DFQATT, CDR2 SNEGSKA (reference sequence). The CDR3 runs to 11 residues. Trimming cost V 6 bases and J 10 bases, with 13 bases left between them. The CDR3 nucleotides are TGCAGTGCCAACAGGGTAGCGGAGCAGTTCTTC. Its protein is CSANRVAEQFF.

The chain couples TRBV15 to TRBJ2-7; D gene ambiguous. Germline lookup yields CDR1 LNHNV and CDR2 YYDKDF (reference sequence). The CDR3 spans 11 residues. V lost 5 bases, J lost 4 bases, and 6 bases lay in between. The CDR3 nucleotides read TGTGCCACCAGCCAGACTTACGAGCAGTACTTC. Translation gives CATSQTYEQYF.